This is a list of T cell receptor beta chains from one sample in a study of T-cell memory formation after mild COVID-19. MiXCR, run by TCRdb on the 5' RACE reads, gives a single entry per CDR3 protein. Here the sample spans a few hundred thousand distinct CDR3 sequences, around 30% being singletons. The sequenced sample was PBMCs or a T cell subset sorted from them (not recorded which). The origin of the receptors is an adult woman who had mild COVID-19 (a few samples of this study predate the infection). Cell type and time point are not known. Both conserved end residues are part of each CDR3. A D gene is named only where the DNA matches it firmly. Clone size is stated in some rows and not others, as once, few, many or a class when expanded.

CSAGHRDNYGYTF	TGCAGTGCTGGTCACAGGGATAACTATGGCTACACCTTC	few	TRBJ1-2	NA	TRBV20-1
CASRPQLNTEAFF	TGTGCCAGCAGGCCACAGCTGAACACTGAAGCTTTCTTT	NA	TRBJ1-1	NA	TRBV6-6
CASSFRSGRGDTEAFF	TGTGCCAGCAGCTTCAGGTCAGGGCGGGGGGACACTGAAGCTTTCTTT	once	TRBJ1-1	NA	TRBV7-8
CASSLDRAYGYTF	TGTGCCAGCAGCCTGGACAGGGCGTATGGCTACACCTTC	few	TRBJ1-2	TRBD1	TRBV7-2
CASRERTQNTGELFF	TGTGCCAGCAGAGAGAGAACGCAGAACACCGGGGAGCTGTTTTTT	NA	TRBJ2-2	NA	TRBV7-9
CASSYAGAYGYTF	TGTGCCAGCAGTTATGCAGGGGCCTATGGCTACACCTTC	few	TRBJ1-2	NA	TRBV6-5
CASASDGHYEQYF	TGTGCCAGCGCTTCGGACGGTCACTACGAGCAGTACTTC	few	TRBJ2-7	NA	TRBV2
CASSYGDFAQYF	TGTGCCAGCAGTTATGGGGACTTTGCGCAGTATTTT	NA	TRBJ2-3	NA	TRBV6-2/TRBV6-3
CAITEGGDYGYTF	TGTGCCATCACCGAAGGAGGGGACTATGGCTACACCTTC	NA	TRBJ1-2	NA	TRBV10-3
CASSPDVQETQYF	TGTGCCAGCAGCCCCGACGTGCAAGAGACCCAGTACTTC	NA	TRBJ2-5	NA	TRBV6-2/TRBV6-3
CASSYKGLAGEQYF	TGTGCCAGCAGTTATAAAGGACTAGCAGGCGAGCAGTACTTC	few	TRBJ2-7	TRBD2	TRBV6-5
CASNERGNYGYTF	TGTGCCAGCAATGAGAGGGGAAACTATGGCTACACCTTC	few	TRBJ1-2	NA	TRBV6-1
CASSRTSGRAATPDTQYF	TGTGCCAGCAGTAGGACTAGCGGGAGGGCCGCCACCCCAGATACGCAGTATTTT	NA	TRBJ2-3	TRBD2	TRBV2
CASSNRGQANYGYTF	TGTGCCAGCAGTAATAGGGGGCAAGCTAACTATGGCTACACCTTC	NA	TRBJ1-2	TRBD1	TRBV6-6
CASSSTSSSYNEQFF	TGTGCCAGCAGTTCAACGTCGAGCTCCTACAATGAGCAGTTCTTC	few	TRBJ2-1	NA	TRBV7-6
CASDPQGSAYGYTF	TGTGCCAGCGATCCACAGGGATCTGCCTATGGCTACACCTTC	few	TRBJ1-2	NA	TRBV2
CASSPLRGGNTEAFF	TGTGCCAGCAGTCCCCTCCGCGGGGGCAACACTGAAGCTTTCTTT	NA	TRBJ1-1	NA	TRBV27
CASSPGTFYEQYF	TGTGCCAGCAGTCCGGGGACTTTCTACGAGCAGTACTTC	NA	TRBJ2-7	NA	TRBV27
CATSDLGSHGYTF	TGTGCCACCAGTGATTTGGGGTCTCATGGCTACACCTTC	NA	TRBJ1-2	NA	TRBV24-1
CASSLVAGISTDTQYF	TGTGCCAGCAGCTTAGTGGCAGGGATTAGCACAGATACGCAGTATTTT	few	TRBJ2-3	NA	TRBV7-2
CASGNEWGLPVPGGNEQFF	TGTGCCAGCGGGAACGAGTGGGGACTTCCCGTTCCGGGGGGGAATGAGCAGTTCTTC	few	TRBJ2-1	TRBD2	TRBV7-2
CSARGAILMNTEAFF	TGCAGTGCTAGAGGAGCAATATTAATGAACACTGAAGCTTTCTTT	few	TRBJ1-1	NA	TRBV20-1
CASSVRDNSPLHF	TGTGCCAGCAGCGTAAGGGATAATTCACCCCTCCACTTT	many	TRBJ1-6	NA	TRBV9
CASSEQGGGDNEQFF	TGTGCCAGCAGCGAACAGGGAGGAGGTGACAATGAGCAGTTCTTC	NA	TRBJ2-1	NA	TRBV9
CASSSHWWGDEQYF	TGTGCCAGCAGCTCTCATTGGTGGGGAGACGAGCAGTACTTC	NA	TRBJ2-7	NA	TRBV11-2
CASSPLDSYGYTF	TGTGCCAGCAGTCCATTGGACAGCTATGGCTACACCTTC	NA	TRBJ1-2	NA	TRBV27
CASSYRDPGGYNEQFF	TGTGCCAGCAGTTATCGGGACCCGGGGGGGTACAATGAGCAGTTCTTC	NA	TRBJ2-1	TRBD2	TRBV6-2/TRBV6-3